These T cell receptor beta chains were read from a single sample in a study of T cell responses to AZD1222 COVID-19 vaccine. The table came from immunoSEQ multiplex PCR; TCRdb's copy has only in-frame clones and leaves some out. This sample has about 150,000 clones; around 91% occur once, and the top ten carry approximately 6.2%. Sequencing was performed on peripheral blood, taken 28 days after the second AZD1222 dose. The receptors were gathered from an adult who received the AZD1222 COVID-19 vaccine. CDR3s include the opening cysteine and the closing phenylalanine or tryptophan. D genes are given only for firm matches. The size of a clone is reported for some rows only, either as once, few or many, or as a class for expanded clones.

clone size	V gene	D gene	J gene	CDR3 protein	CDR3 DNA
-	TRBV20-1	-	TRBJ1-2	CSARIGSYTF	TGCAGTGCTAGAATTGGAAGCTACACCTTC
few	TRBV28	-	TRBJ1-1	CASSPIGGGRNTEAFF	TGTGCCAGCAGCCCGATTGGGGGGGGCCGGAACACTGAAGCTTTCTTT
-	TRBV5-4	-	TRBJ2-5	CASSSESGKGAQYF	TGTGCCAGCAGCTCGGAATCAGGGAAGGGAGCCCAGTACTTC
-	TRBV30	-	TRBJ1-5	CAWSISGSNSNQPQHF	TGTGCCTGGAGTATATCCGGCAGCAATAGCAATCAGCCCCAGCATTTT
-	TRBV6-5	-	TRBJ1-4	CASSYGSEEKLFF	TGTGCCAGCAGTTACGGGAGCGAGGAAAAACTGTTTTTT
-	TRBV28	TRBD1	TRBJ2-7	CASSLRATGGYEQYF	TGTGCCAGCAGTTTAAGGGCTACAGGGGGGTACGAGCAGTACTTC
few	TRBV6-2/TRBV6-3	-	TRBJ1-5	CASSARGLAGNQPQHF	TGTGCCAGCAGTGCTCGGGGGCTGGCGGGCAATCAGCCCCAGCATTTT
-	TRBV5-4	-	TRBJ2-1	CASSSRRGLVNEQFF	TGTGCCAGCAGCTCACGGCGGGGGCTCGTGAATGAGCAGTTCTTC
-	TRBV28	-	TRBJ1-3	CASSSPGNTIYF	TGTGCCAGCAGTTCACCTGGAAACACCATATATTTT
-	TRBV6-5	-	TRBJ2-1	CATRSSEQFF	TGTGCCACCAGGAGCAGTGAGCAGTTCTTC
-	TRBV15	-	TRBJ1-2	CATSRETNYGYTF	TGTGCCACCAGCAGAGAGACTAACTATGGCTACACCTTC
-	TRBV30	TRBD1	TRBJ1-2	CAWMGTGSNYGYTF	TGTGCCTGGATGGGGACAGGCTCTAACTATGGCTACACCTTC
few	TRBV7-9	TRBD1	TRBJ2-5	CASSSPGGQETQYF	TGTGCCAGCAGCTCGCCAGGGGGTCAAGAGACCCAGTACTTC
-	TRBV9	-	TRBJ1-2	CASSVDGQGWGYTF	TGTGCCAGCAGCGTAGACGGACAAGGTTGGGGCTACACCTTC
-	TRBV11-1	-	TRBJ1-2	CASSQEQGLDGYTF	TGTGCCAGCAGCCAAGAACAGGGACTTGATGGCTACACCTTC
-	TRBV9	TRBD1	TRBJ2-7	CASSLRQGAYEQYF	TGTGCCAGCAGCCTTCGACAGGGGGCCTACGAGCAGTACTTC
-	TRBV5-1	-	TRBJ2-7	CASSTSPGVNDEQYF	TGCGCCAGCAGCACATCCCCAGGAGTGAACGACGAGCAGTACTTC
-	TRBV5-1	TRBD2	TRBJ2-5	CASSLLPAGEEETQYF	TGCGCCAGCAGCTTGCTGCCGGCGGGGGAGGAAGAGACCCAGTACTTC
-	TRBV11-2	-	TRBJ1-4	CASSLVAGGEKLFF	TGTGCCAGCAGCTTAGTGGCGGGGGGCGAAAAACTGTTTTTT
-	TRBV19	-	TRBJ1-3	CASSIKGRGNTIYF	TGTGCCAGTAGTATTAAGGGACGTGGAAACACCATATATTTT
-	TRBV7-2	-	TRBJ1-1	CASSPGAGRTNTEAFF	TGTGCCAGCAGCCCCGGGGCCGGACGGACCAACACTGAAGCTTTCTTT
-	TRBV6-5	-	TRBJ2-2	CATRRGTGELFF	TGTGCCACCAGGAGGGGTACCGGGGAGCTGTTTTTT
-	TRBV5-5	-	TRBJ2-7	CASSVREDVLSHEQYF	TGTGCCAGCAGCGTACGTGAGGACGTTCTTTCCCACGAGCAGTACTTC
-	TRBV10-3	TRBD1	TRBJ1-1	CAISPDRGNTEAFF	TGTGCCATCAGCCCGGACAGGGGGAACACTGAAGCTTTCTTT
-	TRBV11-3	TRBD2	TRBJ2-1	CASSLAGSSGTSGMVEQFF	TGTGCCAGCAGCTTAGCAGGGTCTTCCGGGACTAGCGGGATGGTTGAGCAGTTCTTC
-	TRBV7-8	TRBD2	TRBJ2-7	CASSHGLADLYEQYF	TGTGCCAGCAGCCACGGACTAGCGGATCTTTACGAGCAGTACTTC
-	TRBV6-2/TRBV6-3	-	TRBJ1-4	CASSYWSNEKLFF	TGTGCCAGCAGTTATTGGTCCAATGAAAAACTGTTTTTT
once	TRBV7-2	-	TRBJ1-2	CASSLGPERGYTF	TGTGCCAGCAGCCTAGGTCCCGAGCGAGGCTACACCTTC
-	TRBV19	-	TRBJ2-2	CASGKGRAANTGELFF	TGTGCCAGCGGGAAGGGACGGGCAGCAAACACCGGGGAGCTGTTTTTT
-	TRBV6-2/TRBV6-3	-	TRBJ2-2	CASSWDTGELFF	TGTGCCAGCAGTTGGGACACCGGGGAGCTGTTTTTT
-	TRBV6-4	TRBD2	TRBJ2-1	CASSPYGGGGAPNEQFF	TGTGCCAGCAGTCCTTATGGAGGCGGGGGGGCCCCCAATGAGCAGTTCTTC
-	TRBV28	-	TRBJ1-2	CASSLGQGRDGYTF	TGTGCCAGCAGTTTGGGGCAGGGAAGAGACGGCTACACCTTC
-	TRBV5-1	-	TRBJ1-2	CASSPGGGQANYGYTF	TGCGCCAGCAGCCCTGGTGGGGGGCAAGCTAACTATGGCTACACCTTC
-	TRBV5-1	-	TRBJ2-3	CASSTGRASTDTQYF	TGCGCCAGCAGCACCGGGAGAGCTAGCACAGATACGCAGTATTTT
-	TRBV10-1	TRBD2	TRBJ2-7	CASSERGLAGVEQYF	TGCGCCAGCAGTGAAAGAGGACTAGCGGGGGTGGAGCAGTACTTC
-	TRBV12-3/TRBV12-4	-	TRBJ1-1	CASSLGVNTEAFF	TGTGCCAGCAGTTTAGGGGTGAACACTGAAGCTTTCTTT
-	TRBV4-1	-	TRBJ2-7	CASSQDRTRSSYEQYF	TGCGCCAGCAGCCAAGATCGGACCAGAAGCTCCTACGAGCAGTACTTC
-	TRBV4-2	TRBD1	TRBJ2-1	CASSQPQGDNEQFF	TGTGCCAGCAGCCAACCCCAGGGGGACAATGAGCAGTTCTTC
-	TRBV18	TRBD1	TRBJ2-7	CASSLARDSYEQYF	TGTGCCAGCTCACTAGCCCGGGACAGCTACGAGCAGTACTTC
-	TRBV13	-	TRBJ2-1	CASSSDYNEQFF	TGTGCCAGCAGCTCAGACTACAATGAGCAGTTCTTC